This T cell receptor (beta chain) was observed in a study of cytomegalovirus exposure and HLA in healthy donors. Findings and caveats of the study: Common viral pathogens seemed, in a later analysis, to connect with several of the most significant clusters.

13 Jbeta primers and 60 Vbeta primers were used for the PCR. Using immunoSEQ multiplex PCR, the repertoire was profiled, and TCRdb retains in-frame clones only, with some absent. The repertoire holds around 210,000 clones, around 80% seen once, with 1.7% in the top ten. Of note for this clone: The antigen remains undetermined.

There are 15 residues in the CDR3. With 5 bases clipped from V and 8 bases from J, the junction kept 9 bases outside the gene matches. Germline CDR1 reads MGHRA; CDR2 reads YSYEKL. Sequenced sample: PBMCs. The chain recombines TRBV4-1 with TRBJ1-2; 12 nucleotides line up with TRBD1. This clonotype was obtained from a man aged 45-60 years in good health and CMV-seronegative. CDR3 coding DNA: TGCGCCAGCAGCTCTTCCGGGACAGGGGGCGAAGGCTACACCTTC. Its translation: CASSSSGTGGEGYTF.